This T cell receptor beta chain was captured in a study of blood T cell repertoires in COVID-19. This table comes from immunoSEQ multiplex PCR, and its TCRdb copy is limited to in-frame clones, with some not included. The profile covers 150,000 to 200,000 clones, with around 79% appearing a single time and around 8% taken by the ten largest. The CDR3 spans 15 residues. CDR1 is LGHNA, CDR2 YSLEER, per germline. The V and J ends lost 0 bases and 5 bases respectively, with 13 bases between them. This clonotype was sampled from a woman aged 60-70 years with COVID-19, enrolled during active disease. Sequencing input: peripheral blood. The chain couples TRBV4-3 to TRBJ2-5; a weak D match, TRBD2 (5 bases). The CDR3 DNA sequence: TGCGCCAGCAGCCAAGAAGTCGGAGGCTGGGAGACCCAGTACTTC. Protein sequence: CASSQEVGGWETQYF.